The 23 T cell receptor beta chains below all came from one sample that was sequenced in a study of blood T cells in healthy people across ages. Primed by a sample-barcoded 5' primer and a J-beta primer mix, a second PCR proceeded for 7 to 11 cycles. TCRdb used MiXCR to reprocess the 5' RACE reads, holding one entry per CDR3 protein. This table holds 850,000 to 950,000 distinct CDR3 sequences, around 28% found once. Sequenced sample: blood. These receptors all come from an elderly woman in good health.

This clonotype appeared a few times. The chain employs TRBV5-4 and TRBJ1-1; D unresolved. Per the germline V gene, CDR1 is SGHNT and CDR2 is YYREEE (reference sequence). V lost 1 base, J lost 6 bases, and 13 bases lay in between. The CDR3 contains 14 residues. The CDR3 loop is CASSLREGGAEAFF. DNA of the CDR3: TGTGCCAGCAGCTTGCGTGAGGGAGGCGCTGAAGCTTTCTTT. The entire variable domain, with the rest obtained from reference TRBV5-4 and TRBJ1-1, is as follows: ETGVTQSPTHLIKTRGQQVTLRCSSQSGHNTVSWYQQALGQGPQFIFQYYREEENGRGNFPPRFSGLQFPNYSSELNVNALELDDSALYLCASSLREGGAEAFFGQGTRLTVV.

This CDR3 reads CASSTDREDEQYF. The CDR3 DNA reads as TGTGCCAGCAGCACCGACAGGGAGGACGAGCAGTACTTC. V usage is TRBV7-2 and J usage is TRBJ2-7, with D perhaps TRBD1 (7 bases). The CDR3 loop spans 13 amino acids. Germline-derived CDR1 and CDR2 are SGHTA and FQGNSA. Trimming cost V 5 bases and J 5 bases, with 13 bases left between them.

Many counts were recorded for this clonotype. The CDR3 nucleotides read TGTGCCAGCACCCGGACAGGGAGTGGCTACACCTTC. The encoded protein is CASTRTGSGYTF. The V call is TRBV12-3 or TRBV12-4, the J call TRBJ1-2; 8 nucleotides align to TRBD1. This CDR3 contains 12 residues. Losses at the gene ends were 7 bases for V and 7 bases for J; bases not matched to a gene: 5.

This clonotype was recorded many times. The chain is built from TRBV12-3 or TRBV12-4 and TRBJ2-3; possibly TRBD1 for D (6 bases). This CDR3 has 14 residues. Trimming pared 6 bases from V and 2 bases from J, leaving 12 bases between. The CDR3 sequence is CASSPGHNTDTQYF. The DNA for the CDR3 is TGTGCCAGCAGCCCGGGACATAACACAGATACGCAGTATTTT.

The genes are TRBV20-1 and TRBJ2-2; unclear D gene. The CDR3 is 13 residues long. Trimming removed 1 base at V and 4 bases at J, with 7 bases between. Germline V gene data show CDR1 as DFQATT and CDR2 as SNEGSKA (reference sequence). In nucleotides, the CDR3 is TGCAGTGCTAGAGCCCCGCCCACCGGGGAGCTGTTTTTT. The encoded protein is CSARAPPTGELFF.

This chain joins TRBV7-9 and TRBJ2-7; 9 nucleotides line up with TRBD2. J lost 1 base, V lost 5 bases, and 12 bases had no gene match. Per the germline V gene, CDR1 is SEHNR and CDR2 is FQNEAQ (reference sequence). The CDR3 has 17 residues. CDR3 in amino acids: CASSHELAGEGSYEQYF. CDR3 nucleotide sequence: TGTGCCAGCAGCCACGAATTAGCGGGAGAAGGATCCTACGAGCAGTACTTC. The variable domain in full, completed from reference TRBV7-9 and TRBJ2-7, reads DTGVSQNPRHKITKRGQNVTFRCDPISEHNRLYWYRQTLGQGPEFLTYFQNEAQLEKSRLLSDRFSAERPKGSFSTLEIQRTEQGDSAMYLCASSHELAGEGSYEQYFGPGTRLTVT.

There are a few counts of this clonotype. The V and J genes are TRBV28 and TRBJ2-5; 8 bases are shared with TRBD1. The J segment lost 4 bases and the V segment lost 7 bases, leaving 5 bases of the junction unmatched. The CDR3 has 13 amino acids. The germline gives CDR1 MDHEN, CDR2 SYDVKM. CDR3 protein: CASIPDRGETQYF. CDR3 DNA sequence: TGTGCCAGCATCCCAGACAGGGGAGAGACCCAGTACTTC.

The chain carries TRBV25-1 and TRBJ1-1, with D possibly being TRBD1 (5 bases). The CDR3 has 12 residues. The germline gives CDR1 MGHDK, CDR2 SYGVNS. Trimming shortened V by 3 bases and J by 11 bases, and 13 bases separated the two germline ends. DNA of the CDR3: TGTGCCAGCAGTGACCACAGGAGTACGGCTTTCTTT. It translates to CASSDHRSTAFF.

This clonotype was counted only a few times. J is TRBJ1-1 and V is TRBV14; D is ambiguous. Trimming cost V 0 bases and J 0 bases, with 8 bases left between them. This CDR3 contains 15 residues. Germline CDR1 SGHDN, CDR2 FVKESK. The DNA for the CDR3 is TGTGCCAGCAGCCAAGATGGACGGCTGAACACTGAAGCTTTCTTT. Its translation: CASSQDGRLNTEAFF. Supplemented by reference TRBV14 and TRBJ1-1, the full variable domain reads EAGVTQFPSHSVIEKGQTVTLRCDPISGHDNLYWYRRVMGKEIKFLLHFVKESKQDESGMPNNRFLAERTGGTYSTLKVQPAELEDSGVYFCASSQDGRLNTEAFFGQGTRLTVV.

About this clonotype: Possible read error: a much larger clone is one base away. V and J are TRBV7-7 and TRBJ2-1; D is ambiguous. Matching the DNA end better, TRBJ2-7 makes the J call doubtful. This CDR3 has 15 amino acids. Germline V CDR1 and CDR2: SSHAT, FNYEAQ (reference sequence). The CDR3 nucleotides read TGTGCTAGCAGCTTAGGCGCGACCCTATACAATGAGCAGTACTTC. Its protein product is CASSLGATLYNEQYF.

This clonotype showed up just a few times. A much larger clone differs from this one at a single base, so this may be a read error. The chain uses TRBV12-3 or TRBV12-4 and TRBJ2-5, with TRBD1 matching over 8 bases. V was clipped by 6 bases and J by 11 bases; unmatched bases: 20. This CDR3 region has 16 residues. The CDR3 DNA reads as TGTGCCAGCAGAGTTACAGGGGGTGGTCCGGTAAATGAGCAGTACTTC. Translating it yields CASRVTGGGPVNEQYF.

This clonotype was recorded at least ten times. The rearrangement links TRBV20-1 to TRBJ1-6; tentatively, D is TRBD1 (5 bases). The germline V gene encodes CDR1 DFQATT and CDR2 SNEGSKA (reference sequence). Deletions cut 0 bases from V and 2 bases from J, with 8 bases between. The CDR3 is 15 residues long. DNA for the CDR3: TGCAGTGCTAGAGATCCGACAGCCTATAATTCACCCCTCCACTTT. The encoded protein is CSARDPTAYNSPLHF.

The chain uses TRBV27 and TRBJ1-2; tentatively, D is TRBD1 (5 bases). V lost 5 bases, J lost 4 bases, and 11 bases lay in between. The CDR3 is 13 amino acids. Germline CDR1 reads MNHEY; CDR2 reads SMNVEV (reference sequence). The CDR3 DNA reads as TGTGCCAGCAGTCCCAGGGAGGGCTATGGCTACACCTTC. It translates to CASSPREGYGYTF.

This clonotype was found many times. The J gene is TRBJ1-2, the V gene TRBV6-2 or TRBV6-3, with 8 positions matching TRBD1. CDR3 length equals 13 residues. V lost 0 bases, J lost 10 bases, and 4 bases stayed unmatched. In germline, CDR1 is MNHEY, CDR2 SVGEGT. In nucleotides, the CDR3 is TGTGCCAGCAGTTACTCGGGACAGGACAACTACACCTTC. Residues: CASSYSGQDNYTF.

This clonotype was observed many times. V is TRBV4-3 and J is TRBJ2-7; TRBD1 might be the D (5 bases). V was clipped by 3 bases and J by 3 bases, with 9 bases between them. The CDR3 loop spans 13 amino acids. Germline assignment: CDR1 LGHNA and CDR2 YSLEER. The CDR3 loop reads CASSQRQFYEQYF. DNA of the CDR3: TGCGCCAGCAGCCAGAGACAGTTCTACGAGCAGTACTTC.

This clonotype has at least ten counts. This chain connects TRBV11-2 to TRBJ2-5; the D is unclear. Trimming took 0 bases from V and 4 from J, leaving 6 bases between them. This CDR3 has 13 residues. Germline CDR1 is SGHAT and CDR2 is FQNNGV. DNA for the CDR3: TGTGCCAGCAGCTTAGAGTGGAGAGAGACCCAGTACTTC. This translates into CASSLEWRETQYF.

This clonotype was found many times. V is TRBV11-2 and J is TRBJ2-7, with D unclear. Germline V CDR1 and CDR2: SGHAT, FQNNGV. V gave up 3 bases and J gave up 0 bases, with 15 bases separating them. The CDR3 extends over 16 amino acids. The CDR3 DNA is TGTGCCAGCAGCTTCTCGAGGAGTCTTGGCTCCTACGAGCAGTACTTC. It codes for CASSFSRSLGSYEQYF.

The chain employs TRBV5-1 and TRBJ2-2; D remains unclear. Between the trimmed V and J ends, which lost 0 bases and 6 bases, there was a span of 15 bases. The CDR3 runs to 16 residues. Germline V gene sequence: CDR1 SGHRS, CDR2 YFSETQ. The CDR3 is CASSLGSSNLAGELFF. The CDR3 region has the DNA TGCGCCAGCAGCTTGGGATCCTCGAACCTGGCCGGGGAGCTGTTTTTT.

This clonotype was seen repeatedly, ten times or more. This sequence joins TRBV7-9 and TRBJ2-7; D might be TRBD1 or TRBD2, each matching 6 bases. Trimming left V 7 bases short and J 1 base short, with 17 bases between. The CDR3 extends over 15 amino acids. Germline CDR1 SEHNR, CDR2 FQNEAQ (reference sequence). The CDR3 region is CASTKRGAVSYEQYF. For the CDR3, the DNA is TGTGCCAGCACCAAAAGGGGGGCCGTGTCCTACGAGCAGTACTTC.

The chain links TRBV11-3 to TRBJ1-3; possibly TRBD1 for D (6 bases). Looked up from germline, CDR1 is SGHNT and CDR2 is YENEEA. The CDR3 loop spans 19 amino acids. Trimming took 5 bases from V and 0 from J, leaving 23 bases between them. The chain's CDR3 is CASSPEFPQRTDSGNTIYF. The CDR3 DNA reads TGTGCCAGCAGCCCAGAGTTCCCGCAGCGGACAGACTCTGGAAACACCATATATTTT.

This clonotype was seen a few times. V and J are TRBV12-3 or TRBV12-4 and TRBJ2-2; 15 nucleotides agree with TRBD2. The CDR3 spans 19 residues. V lost 5 bases, J lost 0 bases, and 7 bases stayed unmatched. CDR3 region: CASSPGLAGGLTNTGELFF. In nucleotides, the CDR3 is TGTGCCAGCAGTCCTGGACTAGCGGGGGGGTTGACGAACACCGGGGAGCTGTTTTTT.

Comment on this clonotype: The missing conserved phenylalanine or tryptophan at the end of this CDR3 makes a read error likely. This rearrangement joins TRBV6-1 to TRBJ2-5; 7 positions match TRBD1. V shed 5 bases and J 4 bases; nucleotides not matched to a gene: 4. Germline V CDR1 and CDR2: MNHNS, SASEGT. The CDR3 covers 13 residues. This CDR3 is CASSRGQGETQYL. CDR3 bases: TGTGCCAGCAGTAGGGGGCAAGGAGAGACCCAGTACCTC.

This clonotype was recorded many times. The chain carries TRBV7-9 and TRBJ2-5, with D perhaps matching TRBD1 or TRBD2 (5 bases each). The CDR3 runs to 18 residues. Germline V lookup: CDR1 SEHNR, CDR2 FQNEAQ (reference sequence). Trimming took 0 bases from V and 2 from J, leaving 19 bases between them. The CDR3 sequence is CASSLAWGFGRTQETQYF. The CDR3, as DNA: TGTGCCAGCAGCTTAGCGTGGGGCTTCGGACGGACTCAAGAGACCCAGTACTTC.